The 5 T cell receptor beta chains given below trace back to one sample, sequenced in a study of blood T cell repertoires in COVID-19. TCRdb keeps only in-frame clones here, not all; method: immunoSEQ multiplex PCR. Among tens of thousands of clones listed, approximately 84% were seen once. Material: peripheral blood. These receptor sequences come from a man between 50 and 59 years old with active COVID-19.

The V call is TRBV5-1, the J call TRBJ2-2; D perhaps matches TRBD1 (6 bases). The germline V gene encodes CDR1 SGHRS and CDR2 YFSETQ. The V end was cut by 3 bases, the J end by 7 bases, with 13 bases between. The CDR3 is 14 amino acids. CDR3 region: CASSYRADGGELFF. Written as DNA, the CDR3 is TGCGCCAGCAGCTACAGGGCCGACGGCGGGGAGCTGTTTTTT. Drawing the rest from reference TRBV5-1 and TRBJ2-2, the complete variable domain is KAGVTQTPRYLIKTRGQQVTLSCSPISGHRSVSWYQQTPGQGLQFLFEYFSETQRNKGNFPGRFSGRQFSNSRSEMNVSTLELGDSALYLCASSYRADGGELFFGEGSRLTVL.

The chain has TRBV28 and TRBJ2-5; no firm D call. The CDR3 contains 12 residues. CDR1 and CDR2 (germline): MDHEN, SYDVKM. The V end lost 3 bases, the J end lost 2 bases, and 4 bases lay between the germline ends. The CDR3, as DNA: TGTGCCAGCAGTTTGCAGCAAGAGACCCAGTACTTC. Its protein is CASSLQQETQYF.

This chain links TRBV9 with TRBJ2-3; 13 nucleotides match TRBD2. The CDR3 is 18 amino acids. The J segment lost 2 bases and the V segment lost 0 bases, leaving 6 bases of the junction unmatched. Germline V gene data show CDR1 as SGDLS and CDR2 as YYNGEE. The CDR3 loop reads CASSVAGLAGRFTDTQYF. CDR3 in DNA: TGTGCCAGCAGCGTAGCGGGACTAGCGGGGCGATTCACAGATACGCAGTATTTT. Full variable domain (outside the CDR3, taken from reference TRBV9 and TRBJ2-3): DSGVTQTPKHLITATGQRVTLRCSPRSGDLSVYWYQQSLDQGLQFLIQYYNGEERAKGNILERFSAQQFPDLHSELNLSSLELGDSALYFCASSVAGLAGRFTDTQYFGPGTRLTVL.

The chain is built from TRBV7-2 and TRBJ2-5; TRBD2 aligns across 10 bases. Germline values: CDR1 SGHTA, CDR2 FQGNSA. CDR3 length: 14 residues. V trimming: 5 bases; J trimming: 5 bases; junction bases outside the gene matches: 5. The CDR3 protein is CASSLLAGEETQYF. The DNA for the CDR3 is TGTGCCAGCAGCCTGCTAGCGGGGGAGGAGACCCAGTACTTC.

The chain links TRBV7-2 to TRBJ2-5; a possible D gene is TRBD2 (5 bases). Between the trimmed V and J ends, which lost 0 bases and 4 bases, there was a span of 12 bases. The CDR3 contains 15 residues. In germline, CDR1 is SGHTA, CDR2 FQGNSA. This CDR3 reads CASSLARELGETQYF. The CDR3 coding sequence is TGTGCCAGCAGCTTAGCAAGGGAGCTGGGAGAGACCCAGTACTTC.